This entry describes one T cell receptor (beta chain). The target of this receptor is not known. It has no much larger one-base neighbor in the sample; base qualities were not kept. In Seattle, one collaborating source enrolled patients while the infection was active and tracked those patients longitudinally over the course of disease. Collaborating institutions collected whole blood in K2EDTA tubes following their own protocols. For TCRbeta analysis, collaborators shipped samples in one of three forms: frozen whole blood, isolated PBMCs, or DNA extracted from either of those sample types. This record belongs to a study of blood T cell repertoires in COVID-19 (dated by TCRdb to 2020 to 2022). Regarding the complete study: Samples from collaborators originated in the United States, Italy and Spain and spanned both the acute and convalescent phases of COVID-19. HLA class I and class II types, where available, came from metadata supplied by the sample provider rather than from assay-based typing. The prospective study material was composed of cDNA or gDNA derived from T cells, B-cell-depleted T cells, or PBMCs. Samples were obtained from the ongoing ImmuneRACE study (first 160 participants) and from 1,254 subjects provided by 6 global collaborators. The repertoires were released in a freely available public database intended as a resource for research on the immune response to SARS-CoV-2. Sample metadata almost always included a de-identified subject ID, COVID-19 status, age in years and sex. Subjects who had been exposed to COVID-19, were actively infected with it, or had recovered from it provided the deeply sampled blood TCRbeta repertoires that made up the dataset. Paper-wide results and their limitations: Clinical and demographic metadata were provided uncurated, with the amount varying by source and participant.

For CDR1 and CDR2, the germline V gene (reference sequence) lists LNHDA and SQIVND. From cysteine to phenylalanine, the CDR3 is 13 amino acids long. Just the 39-base CDR3 DNA is kept, in frame starting at base 1. V loses 5 bases at its end and J loses 13 bases; junction bases beyond the gene matches: 10. TCRbeta CDR3 regions were amplified from genomic DNA using the immunoSEQ Assay, a bias-controlled multiplex PCR. In the source study's methods: The number of nucleated cells in each sample was estimated from the amplification of reference gene primers within the assay. To quantify the absolute abundance of each unique TCRbeta CDR3 rearrangement, sequence reads were collapsed and filtered. For each sample, productive Simpson clonality was calculated as the square root of Simpson's diversity index over productive rearrangements. Here the immuneACCESS table is served through TCRdb, limited to in-frame sequences with V and J called. Missing clones are a known gap in these copies; in checked studies unresolved V genes cover under half, and the rest lacks a known reason. That table supplies the V and J calls and clone size; D and trimming were determined from the DNA. The sample table records about 22,000 clones; roughly 89% of these occur just once. The top ten constitute 27% of the sample.

The sample was peripheral blood. Here the chain combines TRBV19 and TRBJ1-4; 7 bases in the junction line up with TRBD1. This sequence was found in an older man with COVID-19, enrolled during active disease. The DNA reads as follows: TGTGCCAGTAGTTCTCTGGACAGGAGAGGACTGTTTTTT. Translation gives CASSSLDRRGLFF. This CDR3, with the reference TRBV19 and TRBJ1-4 proteins standing in past its ends, gives the full variable domain DGGITQSPKYLFRKEGQNVTLSCEQNLNHDAMYWYRQDPGQGLRLIYYSQIVNDFQKGDIAEGYSVSREKKESFPLTVTSAQKNPTAFYLCASSSLDRRGLFFGSGTQLSVL.